The T cell receptor (beta chain) described here comes from a study of control samples from healthy donors and cancer patients. Generated by immunoSEQ multiplex PCR, the TCRdb table keeps only in-frame clones and is missing some. The sample lists roughly 130,000 clones, approximately 94% occurring once. Trimming at V came to 4 bases and at J to 6 bases, leaving 5 bases not matched to a gene. Germline-derived CDR1 and CDR2 are MGHRA and YSYEKL. This CDR3 is built from 14 residues. This clonotype was obtained from a man aged 30-40 years in good health. The sequenced sample consisted of blood. V gene TRBV4-1 combines with J gene TRBJ1-5, with 8 bases matching TRBD1. CDR3 region: CASSPDREGQPQHF. In DNA form, the CDR3 reads TGCGCCAGCAGCCCGGACAGGGAGGGTCAGCCCCAGCATTTT.